This is a list of T cell receptor beta chains from one sample in a study of patients and donors after allogeneic stem cell transplantation. MiXCR was run by TCRdb on the RT-PCR reads, yielding one entry per CDR3 protein. The sample holds 900,000 to 1,000,000 distinct CDR3 sequences; under 20% are singletons and the top ten take 6%. The sample was blood, either unsorted or a sorted T cell fraction (not recorded which). These receptors came from a human donor who was either an allogeneic HSCT recipient or a stem cell or donor lymphocyte infusion donor (not recorded which). It is not recorded whose cells these are; they may come from a transplant donor. Each CDR3 is given with its conserved first and last residue. The D gene is left open where the match is weak. Clone size is stated in some rows and not others, as once, few, many or a class when expanded.

CDR3aa,CDR3nt,j_gene,v_gene,abundance,d_gene
CASSQDLTSGGDTEAFF,TGCGCCAGCAGCCAAGACCTCACATCCGGGGGTGACACTGAAGCTTTCTTT,TRBJ1-1,TRBV4-1,few,NA
CASSFREYNEQFF,TGTGCCAGCAGCTTCCGGGAGTACAATGAGCAGTTCTTC,TRBJ2-1,TRBV13,many,NA
CASSELGHFNEQFF,TGTGCCAGCAGTGAGCTAGGACACTTCAATGAGCAGTTCTTC,TRBJ2-1,TRBV25-1,few,NA
CAWSALGSKNYEQYF,TGTGCCTGGAGTGCGTTAGGGAGTAAAAACTACGAGCAGTACTTC,TRBJ2-7,TRBV30,NA,NA
CASSPARYTIYF,TGTGCCAGCAGCCCCGCGAGATACACCATATATTTT,TRBJ1-3,TRBV12-3/TRBV12-4,many,NA
CASSQVGFRERHSPLHF,TGCGCCAGCAGCCAAGTGGGATTCAGGGAGAGGCATTCACCCCTCCACTTT,TRBJ1-6,TRBV4-1,few,NA
CASSLDGSSEQYF,TGCGCCAGCAGCCTGGATGGGTCTTCCGAGCAGTACTTC,TRBJ2-7,TRBV5-1,many,NA
CASSDLGGRYGYTF,TGTGCCAGCAGCGACCTCGGAGGACGCTATGGCTACACCTTC,TRBJ1-2,TRBV9,NA,NA
CASSRTGRSYEQYF,TGTGCCAGCAGTCGGACAGGGCGAAGCTACGAGCAGTACTTC,TRBJ2-7,TRBV6-1,few,TRBD1
CASSLPWDRGNTEAFF,TGTGCCAGCAGCTTACCCTGGGACAGGGGAAACACTGAAGCTTTCTTT,TRBJ1-1,TRBV11-1,few,TRBD1